This T cell receptor (beta chain) was recorded in a study of OX40 agonist ivuxolimab in advanced cancers. Clones were sequenced by immunoSEQ multiplex PCR, and TCRdb holds only the in-frame ones, with some missing. The profile shows tens of thousands of clones, around 85% of them singletons. CDR1 and CDR2 (germline): MDHEN, SYDVKM. The CDR3 is 14 amino acids. V was pared by 5 bases and J by 7 bases, with 15 bases between. The sequence derives from an adult with an advanced solid tumor such as melanoma, head and neck, liver or kidney cancer. Specimen: CD4+ or CD8+ T cells sorted from blood, collected in a trial of the OX40 agonist ivuxolimab. The chain combines TRBV28 with TRBJ1-5; a weak D match, TRBD1 (6 bases). The CDR3 here is CASSGGGAEQPQHF. CDR3 bases: TGTGCCAGCAGTGGGGGGGGCGCGGAGCAGCCCCAGCATTTT.